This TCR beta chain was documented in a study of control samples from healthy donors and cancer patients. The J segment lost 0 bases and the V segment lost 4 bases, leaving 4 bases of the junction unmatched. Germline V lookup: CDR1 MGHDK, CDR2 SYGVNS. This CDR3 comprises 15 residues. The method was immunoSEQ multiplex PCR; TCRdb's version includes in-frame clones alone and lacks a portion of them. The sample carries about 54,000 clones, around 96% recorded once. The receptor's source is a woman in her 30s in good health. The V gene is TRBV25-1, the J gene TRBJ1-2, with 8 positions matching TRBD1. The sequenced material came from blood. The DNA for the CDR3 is TGTGCCAGCAGTGCACAGGGGGGAGCTAACTATGGCTACACCTTC. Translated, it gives CASSAQGGANYGYTF.